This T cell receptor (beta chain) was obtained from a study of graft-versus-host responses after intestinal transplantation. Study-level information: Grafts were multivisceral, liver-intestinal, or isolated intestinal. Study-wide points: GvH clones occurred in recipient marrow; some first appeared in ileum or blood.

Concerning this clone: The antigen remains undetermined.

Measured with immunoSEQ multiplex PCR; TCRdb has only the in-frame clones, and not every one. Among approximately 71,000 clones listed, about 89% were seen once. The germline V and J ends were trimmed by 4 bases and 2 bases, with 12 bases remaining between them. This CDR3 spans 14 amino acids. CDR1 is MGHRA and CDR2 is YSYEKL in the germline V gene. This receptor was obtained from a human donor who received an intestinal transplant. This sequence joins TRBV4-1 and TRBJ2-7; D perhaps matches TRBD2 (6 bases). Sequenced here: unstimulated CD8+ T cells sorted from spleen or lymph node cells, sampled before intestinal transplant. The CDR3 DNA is TGCGCCAGCAGCCTTACGGCGGGGCCCTACGAGCAGTACTTC. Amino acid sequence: CASSLTAGPYEQYF.